Only one count was recorded for the clone carrying this TCR beta chain. No antigen is known for it. PCR was performed using 60 Vbeta and 13 Jbeta primers. The assay was immunoSEQ multiplex PCR, and TCRdb's table has in-frame clones only and misses some. Among about 130,000 clones listed, roughly 80% were seen once. This sample is drawn from a study of cytomegalovirus exposure and HLA in healthy donors. Study-wide results and limits: Per a later analysis, about 15,000 TCR beta sequences showed association with HLA alleles at 0.05 false discovery rate.

Trimming took 0 bases from V and 6 from J; bases not matched to a gene: 9. CDR1 and CDR2 from the germline V gene are SNHLY and FYNNEI. CDR3 size: 18 residues. The receptor's source is a girl aged 2-10 years in good health and CMV-seronegative. Specimen: PBMCs. V gene TRBV2 combines with J gene TRBJ2-2; TRBD2 matches at 11 bases. The DNA for the CDR3 is TGTGCCAGCAGTGAAGCGGGAACTAGCGGGAGAAGGGCCGGGGAGCTGTTTTTT. Its translation: CASSEAGTSGRRAGELFF. The full variable domain, with the rest looked up from reference TRBV2 and TRBJ2-2, is EPEVTQTPSHQVTQMGQEVILRCVPISNHLYFYWYRQILGQKVEFLVSFYNNEISEKSEIFDDQFSVERPDGSNFTLKIRSTKLEDSAMYFCASSEAGTSGRRAGELFFGEGSRLTVL.